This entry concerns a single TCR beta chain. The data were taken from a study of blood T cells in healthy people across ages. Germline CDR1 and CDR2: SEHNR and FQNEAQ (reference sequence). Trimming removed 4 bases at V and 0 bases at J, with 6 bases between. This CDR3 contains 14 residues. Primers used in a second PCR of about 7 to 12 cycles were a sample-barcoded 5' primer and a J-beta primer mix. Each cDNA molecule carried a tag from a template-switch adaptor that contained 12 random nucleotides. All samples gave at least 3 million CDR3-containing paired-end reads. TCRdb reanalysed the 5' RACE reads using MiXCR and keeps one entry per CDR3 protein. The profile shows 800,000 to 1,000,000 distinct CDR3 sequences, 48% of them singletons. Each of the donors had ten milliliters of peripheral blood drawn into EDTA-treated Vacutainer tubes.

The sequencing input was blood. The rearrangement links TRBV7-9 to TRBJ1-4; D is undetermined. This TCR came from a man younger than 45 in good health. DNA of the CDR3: TGTGCCAGCAGCTCGCAGTCAACTAATGAAAAACTGTTTTTT. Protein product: CASSSQSTNEKLFF.